Below are 5 T cell receptor beta chains sequenced from a single sample in a study of identifying expanded T cells in peripheral blood. Sequenced by immunoSEQ multiplex PCR; TCRdb stores in-frame clones only, minus some. Found here are about 120,000 clones, 84% of them singletons; the top ten hold 2.5% to 4%. Sequencing was carried out using blood. The source is a person aged 18-70 years in good health.

This chain joins TRBV19 and TRBJ1-3, with D possibly TRBD1 on 5 matching bases. V was shortened by 3 bases and J by 2 bases, with 11 bases between the two germline ends. Germline-derived CDR1 and CDR2 are LNHDA and SQIVND (reference sequence). The CDR3 extends over 15 amino acids. In nucleotides, the CDR3 is TGTGCCAGTAGTATGCCCTCGGGGGCTGGAAACACCATATATTTT. Translation: CASSMPSGAGNTIYF.

V usage is TRBV19 and J usage is TRBJ1-2; 11 nucleotides align to TRBD1. This CDR3 region has 16 residues. The germline gives CDR1 LNHDA, CDR2 SQIVND (reference sequence). V lost 4 bases to trimming and J lost 8 bases; unmatched junction nucleotides: 12. The CDR3 protein is CASSKDRGLVSKGYTF. The CDR3 nucleotides read TGTGCCAGTAGTAAGGACAGGGGGCTTGTCTCGAAGGGCTACACCTTC. Complete variable domain (other parts from reference TRBV19 and TRBJ1-2): DGGITQSPKYLFRKEGQNVTLSCEQNLNHDAMYWYRQDPGQGLRLIYYSQIVNDFQKGDIAEGYSVSREKKESFPLTVTSAQKNPTAFYLCASSKDRGLVSKGYTFGSGTRLTVV.

This chain joins TRBV15 and TRBJ1-4; no clear D. In germline, CDR1 is LNHNV, CDR2 YYDKDF (reference sequence). The CDR3 sequence is 15 residues long. Trimming left V 0 bases short and J 8 bases short, with 13 bases between. CDR3 amino acids: CATSRDNKGPEKLFF. In DNA, the CDR3 is TGTGCCACCAGCAGAGATAATAAAGGCCCGGAAAAACTGTTTTTT.

The chain has TRBV6-6 and TRBJ1-1; 10 nucleotides agree with TRBD1. Germline V gene sequence: CDR1 MNHNY, CDR2 SVGAGI (reference sequence). V shed 0 bases and J 10 bases; nucleotides not matched to a gene: 8. The CDR3 sequence is 15 residues long. CDR3: CASSYSGTGDLVAFF. The CDR3 bases are TGTGCCAGCAGTTACTCAGGGACAGGGGACTTGGTAGCTTTCTTT.

Concerning this clone itself: Other DNA variants within this sample encode the same CDR3. The rearrangement joins TRBV2 to TRBJ2-2; D uncertain. The CDR3 runs 11 residues. CDR1 and CDR2 from the germline V gene are SNHLY and FYNNEI. The V and J ends lost 3 bases and 6 bases respectively, with 2 bases between them. In nucleotides, the CDR3 is TGTGCCAGCAGTGAGTCCGGGGAGCTGTTTTTT. Translating gives CASSESGELFF. The full variable domain, with the rest looked up from reference TRBV2 and TRBJ2-2, is EPEVTQTPSHQVTQMGQEVILRCVPISNHLYFYWYRQILGQKVEFLVSFYNNEISEKSEIFDDQFSVERPDGSNFTLKIRSTKLEDSAMYFCASSESGELFFGEGSRLTVL.